Below are 9 T cell receptor beta chains sequenced from a single sample in a study of OX40 agonist ivuxolimab in advanced cancers. The library was obtained by the immunoSEQ multiplex PCR assay. Drawn from immuneACCESS, this table holds only the in-frame rearrangements with V and J called that TCRdb kept. Clones are partly lost; checked studies trace under half to an unresolved V gene and leave the rest unexplained. The sample data list 90,000 to 100,000 clones, and approximately 86% of these were observed just once. Of the sample, around 0.82% falls within the top ten clones. Sequenced material: CD4+ or CD8+ T cells sorted from blood, taken in a trial of the OX40 agonist ivuxolimab. These receptor sequences come from an adult with an advanced solid tumor such as melanoma, head and neck, liver or kidney cancer.

V and J are TRBV7-9 and TRBJ1-5, with 8 nucleotides matching TRBD1. The length of the CDR3 is 14 residues. V was pared by 5 bases and J by 7 bases, with 7 bases of the junction left unmatched. Germline V gene lookup returns CDR1 SEHNR and CDR2 FQNEAQ (reference sequence). Here the CDR3 DNA reads TGTGCCAGCAGCGTCGGACAGGGTACCCAGCCCCAGCATTTT. Translating it yields CASSVGQGTQPQHF.

V and J are TRBV4-1 and TRBJ2-1, with 8 bases lining up with TRBD2. The CDR3 has 17 residues. The germline V gene encodes CDR1 MGHRA and CDR2 YSYEKL. The junction had 9 bases not matched to a gene; V was cut back by 0 bases and J by 5 bases. CDR3: CASSQDLTGLGNNEQFF. In DNA form, the CDR3 reads TGCGCCAGCAGCCAAGATCTCACGGGACTAGGGAACAATGAGCAGTTCTTC.

The V and J genes are TRBV19 and TRBJ2-7; D unclear. Germline CDR1 and CDR2: LNHDA and SQIVND (reference sequence). Trimming cost V 3 bases and J 7 bases, with 13 bases left between them. This CDR3 is 13 amino acids long. CDR3 DNA sequence: TGTGCCAGTAGTATTTCAGGTCCTCGGGAGCAGTACTTC. Amino acid sequence: CASSISGPREQYF.

The genes are TRBV7-2 and TRBJ2-1; 8 bases line up with TRBD1. The germline gives CDR1 SGHTA, CDR2 FQGNSA. V gave up 5 bases and J gave up 8 bases; unmatched junction bases: 8. The CDR3 totals 14 residues. The chain's CDR3 is CASSPRGQADEQFF. CDR3 in DNA: TGTGCCAGCAGCCCCCGGGGACAGGCTGATGAGCAGTTCTTC. Using reference TRBV7-2 and TRBJ2-1 for the parts outside the CDR3, the full variable domain is GAGVSQSPSNKVTEKGKDVELRCDPISGHTALYWYRQSLGQGLEFLIYFQGNSAPDKSGLPSDRFSAERTGGSVSTLTIQRTQQEDSAVYLCASSPRGQADEQFFGPGTRLTVL.

The rearrangement uses TRBV7-6 and TRBJ2-1; unclear D gene. Germline loops: CDR1 SGHVS, CDR2 FNYEAQ. The CDR3 spans 16 residues. V was pared by 2 bases and J by 2 bases, with 13 bases between. CDR3 amino acids: CASSLSSQVAYNEQFF. In DNA form, the CDR3 reads TGTGCCAGCAGCTTATCCTCCCAGGTAGCCTACAATGAGCAGTTCTTC.

V and J are TRBV6-6 and TRBJ2-7, with 10 bases aligning to TRBD1. The CDR3 is 14 amino acids. Germline V gives CDR1 MNHNY, CDR2 SVGAGI (reference sequence). V lost 6 bases to trimming and J lost 5 bases; unmatched junction nucleotides: 7. The CDR3 DNA reads as TGTGCCAGCAGGTCCGGGACAGGGGAGCACGAGCAGTACGTC. Its translation is CASRSGTGEHEQYV.

The rearrangement uses TRBV9 and TRBJ1-4; possible D gene TRBD1, 6 bases. Trimming removed 4 bases from V and 2 bases from J, with 12 bases in between. There are 15 residues in the CDR3. The germline gives CDR1 SGDLS, CDR2 YYNGEE. The CDR3 protein is CASSPRDTTNEKLFF. CDR3 nucleotide sequence: TGTGCCAGCAGCCCCCGGGACACTACTAATGAAAAACTGTTTTTT.

This chain joins TRBV18 and TRBJ2-7, with 11 bases that match TRBD2. The CDR3 is 16 amino acids. From germline, CDR1 is KGHSH and CDR2 LQKENI. J was trimmed by 5 bases and V by 2 bases; bases with no gene match: 8. The CDR3 region has the DNA TGTGCCAGCTCACCAACCGGGACTAGCGGCCCGAACGAGCAGTACTTC. Its translation is CASSPTGTSGPNEQYF.

The chain uses TRBV30 and TRBJ2-3; 9 bases map to TRBD2. The CDR3 is 15 residues long. V shed 3 bases and J 2 bases; nucleotides not matched to a gene: 6. The V gene's germline CDR1 is GTSNPN and CDR2 SVGIG (reference sequence). The CDR3 sequence is CAWRLSGSFTDTQYF. The CDR3 DNA follows: TGTGCCTGGAGACTTAGCGGGAGTTTCACAGATACGCAGTATTTT.